The 13 T cell receptor beta chains below were found in one sample sequenced in a study of blood T cell repertoires in COVID-19 (TCRdb year 2020). The library was produced with the immunoSEQ multiplex PCR assay. Held by TCRdb, this immuneACCESS table contains in-frame sequences only and omits some clones. Under half of the omission traces to an unresolved V gene where checked; the cause of the rest is unknown. In this sample the table shows 50,000 to 65,000 clones, over 70% of which occur a single time. The top ten clones comprise roughly 6.8% of the sample. The sample taken for sequencing was peripheral blood. Receptor source: a human donor in a cohort sampled during active COVID-19.

This sequence joins TRBV5-1 and TRBJ2-1; 9 nucleotides match TRBD2. V lost 4 bases, J lost 7 bases, and 3 bases stayed unmatched. Germline CDR1 reads SGHRS; CDR2 reads YFSETQ. This CDR3 contains 13 residues. The CDR3 DNA is TGCGCCAGCAGCCCCGGACTAGCGAATGAGCAGTTCTTC. Translating gives CASSPGLANEQFF. The full variable domain, rest sourced from reference TRBV5-1 and TRBJ2-1, is KAGVTQTPRYLIKTRGQQVTLSCSPISGHRSVSWYQQTPGQGLQFLFEYFSETQRNKGNFPGRFSGRQFSNSRSEMNVSTLELGDSALYLCASSPGLANEQFFGPGTRLTVL.

The chain has TRBV6-5 and TRBJ2-6, with 7 bases fitting TRBD2. This CDR3 has 15 residues. The trim removed 2 bases at V and 2 bases at J, leaving 0 bases unmatched. Germline CDR1 reads MNHEY; CDR2 reads SVGAGI. This CDR3 is CASSYRGAGANVLTF. The CDR3 DNA reads as TGTGCCAGCAGTTACCGGGGGGCTGGGGCCAACGTCCTGACTTTC.

This clone was counted many times. The chain carries TRBV6-5 and TRBJ1-5, with TRBD1 matching over 7 bases. With V trimmed by 4 bases and J by 5 bases, 8 bases remained unmatched. CDR3 length: 15 amino acids. Germline lookup yields CDR1 MNHEY and CDR2 SVGAGI. CDR3 in amino acids: CASSSRTGGHQPQHF. DNA for the CDR3: TGTGCCAGCAGTTCCAGGACAGGCGGCCATCAGCCCCAGCATTTT.

The chain couples TRBV19 to TRBJ1-5; tentatively, D is TRBD1 (5 bases). With 2 bases removed from V and 8 bases from J, the gap between germline ends came to 13 bases. The CDR3 is 14 residues long. Germline V gives CDR1 LNHDA, CDR2 SQIVND (reference sequence). This CDR3 is CASSIMGIGEPQHF. The CDR3 DNA reads as TGTGCCAGTAGTATAATGGGTATAGGGGAGCCCCAGCATTTT.

CDR3 protein: CSVSRDRVQETQYF. CDR3 DNA: TGCAGCGTTTCCCGGGACAGGGTACAAGAGACCCAGTACTTC. The chain employs TRBV29-1 and TRBJ2-5, with TRBD1 matching 9 bases. The germline V gene encodes CDR1 SQVTM and CDR2 ANQGSEA. The V gene end was trimmed by 5 bases and the J gene end by 2 bases; junction bases not matched to a gene: 6. CDR3 length equals 14 residues.

This chain joins TRBV5-1 and TRBJ2-7, with D perhaps matching TRBD1 (5 bases). V lost 0 bases to trimming and J lost 0 bases, with 13 bases between them. CDR3 size: 16 residues. Germline V lookup: CDR1 SGHRS, CDR2 YFSETQ. The CDR3 region has the DNA TGCGCCAGCAGCTTGGCGCAGGGTGGGTTCTCCTACGAGCAGTACTTC. This sequence encodes CASSLAQGGFSYEQYF.

The chain employs TRBV9 and TRBJ1-2; D is possibly TRBD1 (5 bases). CDR3 size: 15 residues. Trimming shortened V by 1 base and J by 3 bases, and 13 bases separated the two germline ends. Germline V lookup: CDR1 SGDLS, CDR2 YYNGEE. The CDR3 region has the DNA TGTGCCAGCAGCGTAATCTCAGGGTCCGACTATGGCTACACCTTC. Translating gives CASSVISGSDYGYTF. Full variable domain (missing parts from reference TRBV9 and TRBJ1-2): DSGVTQTPKHLITATGQRVTLRCSPRSGDLSVYWYQQSLDQGLQFLIQYYNGEERAKGNILERFSAQQFPDLHSELNLSSLELGDSALYFCASSVISGSDYGYTFGSGTRLTVV.

The V call is TRBV5-5, the J call TRBJ2-7, with 9 bases lining up with TRBD2. The junction had 5 bases not matched to a gene; V was cut back by 4 bases and J by 0 bases. Germline loops: CDR1 SGHKS, CDR2 YYEKEE (reference sequence). The CDR3 has 15 amino acids. CDR3 residues: CASSRTSESSYEQYF. The CDR3 DNA follows: TGTGCCAGCAGCCGGACTAGCGAAAGCTCCTACGAGCAGTACTTC.

This chain links TRBV7-9 with TRBJ2-2; 7 nucleotides match TRBD1. After removal of 2 bases from V and 6 bases from J, the junction contained 6 bases not matched to a gene. Germline lookup yields CDR1 SEHNR and CDR2 FQNEAQ (reference sequence). CDR3 length equals 15 residues. CDR3 loop: CASSLRQGGPGELFF. In nucleotides, the CDR3 is TGTGCCAGCAGCTTAAGGCAAGGGGGCCCCGGGGAGCTGTTTTTT.

The chain combines TRBV13 with TRBJ2-1; 10 positions match TRBD2. This CDR3 region has 17 residues. V gave up 4 bases and J gave up 7 bases; unmatched junction bases: 13. Looked up from germline, CDR1 is PRHDT and CDR2 is FYEKMQ (reference sequence). CDR3 sequence (DNA): TGTGCCAGCAGCTCCTACGAAGCGGGGGGGCTAGAGAATGAGCAGTTCTTC. Protein sequence: CASSSYEAGGLENEQFF.

This chain connects TRBV4-1 to TRBJ2-1; 10 positions agree with TRBD2. Germline CDR1 is MGHRA and CDR2 is YSYEKL. The CDR3 consists of 16 residues. With 1 base clipped from V and 7 bases from J, the junction kept 7 bases outside the gene matches. CDR3 residues: CASSQAPSGGQNEQFF. For the CDR3, the DNA is TGCGCCAGCAGCCAAGCCCCTAGCGGGGGCCAGAATGAGCAGTTCTTC.

The chain is built from TRBV5-1 and TRBJ2-3, with D possibly TRBD1 on 6 matching bases. The CDR3 consists of 14 residues. Deletions cut 2 bases from V and 4 bases from J, with 11 bases between. Germline V gene lookup returns CDR1 SGHRS and CDR2 YFSETQ. The chain's CDR3 is CASSLNRAADTQYF. DNA for the CDR3: TGCGCCAGCAGCTTAAACAGGGCCGCAGATACGCAGTATTTT.

The chain employs TRBV6-5 and TRBJ1-2, with 11 bases aligning to TRBD1. The germline V gene has CDR1 MNHEY and CDR2 SVGAGI. V shed 6 bases, J shed 9 bases, and the junction held 9 bases outside the gene matches. This CDR3 spans 14 amino acids. In nucleotides, the CDR3 is TGTGCCAGCAGCTCAGGACAGGGGGCAGCCTGCTACACCTTC. This gives the protein CASSSGQGAACYTF.